The 26 T cell receptor beta chains below were found in one sample sequenced in a study of vaccination effects on CD4 cells after COVID-19. Once cultured for 9 to 11 days, the cells underwent separation to obtain CD4+ T cells. Their cognate antigens are unknown. TCRdb keeps only in-frame clones here, not all; method: immunoSEQ multiplex PCR. The sample lists approximately 37,000 clones, over 80% seen once, with less than 3.5% in the top ten. Sequenced here: CD4+ T cells from PBMCs cultured without peptide, sampled before COVID-19 vaccination. All receptors come from a human donor who received a COVID-19 vaccine.

This clone appeared once. V gene TRBV9 combines with J gene TRBJ2-5; D is possibly TRBD1 (6 bases). The V and J ends lost 0 bases and 5 bases respectively, with 14 bases between them. CDR3 size: 15 residues. Germline assignment: CDR1 SGDLS and CDR2 YYNGEE. The CDR3 nucleotides are TGTGCCAGCAGCGTAGAGGGCCGAGGGGGTGAGACCCAGTACTTC. Amino acids: CASSVEGRGGETQYF.

The chain is built from TRBV5-6 and TRBJ2-7, with 7 bases fitting TRBD1. The CDR3 length is 15 residues. V was clipped by 3 bases and J by 6 bases; unmatched bases: 12. The germline gives CDR1 SGHDT, CDR2 YYEEEE. The CDR3 nucleotides read TGTGCCAGCAGCTGGTGGGGCGACAGGGACGTCGAGCAGTACGTC. This codes for CASSWWGDRDVEQYV.

This chain connects TRBV30 to TRBJ1-2, with D maybe TRBD1 (6 bases). The CDR3 runs to 15 residues. V was shortened by 3 bases and J by 5 bases, with 19 bases between the two germline ends. CDR1 and CDR2 from the germline V gene are GTSNPN and SVGIG (reference sequence). In DNA form, the CDR3 reads TGTGCCTGGAGCGCAATCGACAGGAGGAGGTATGGCTACACCTTC. Residues: CAWSAIDRRRYGYTF.

V gene TRBV28 combines with J gene TRBJ1-2; D might be TRBD1 (6 bases). The CDR3 spans 14 residues. Between the trimmed V and J ends, which lost 7 bases and 7 bases, there was a span of 19 bases. The germline gives CDR1 MDHEN, CDR2 SYDVKM. CDR3 nucleotides: TGTGCCAGCACCGGGTGGGGGCTTTTGGGTGGCTACACCTTC. This translates into CASTGWGLLGGYTF.

V gene TRBV24-1 combines with J gene TRBJ1-1, with TRBD1 matching over 10 bases. Trimming took 4 bases from V and 5 from J; bases not matched to a gene: 6. This CDR3 is built from 15 residues. CDR1 and CDR2 (germline): KGHDR, SFDVKD. CDR3 sequence: CATSDPRTGGTEAFF. Written as DNA, the CDR3 is TGTGCCACCAGTGACCCACGGACAGGGGGGACTGAAGCTTTCTTT.

This clone was picked up one time. The gene calls are TRBV7-2 and TRBJ1-5; D not certain. The CDR3 is 15 residues long. The V end was cut by 1 base, the J end by 2 bases, with 9 bases between. Germline lookup yields CDR1 SGHTA and CDR2 FQGNSA. The CDR3 region is CASSLGHVGNQPQHF. The CDR3 nucleotides read TGTGCCAGCAGCTTAGGGCACGTGGGCAATCAGCCCCAGCATTTT.

The count of this clone is one. This chain joins TRBV20-1 and TRBJ2-3; perhaps TRBD2 as D (5 bases). The CDR3 covers 14 residues. Germline assignment: CDR1 DFQATT and CDR2 SNEGSKA (reference sequence). V was clipped by 3 bases and J by 0 bases, with 10 bases between them. CDR3: CSASYGGSTDTQYF. In DNA form, the CDR3 reads TGCAGTGCTAGTTACGGCGGGAGCACAGATACGCAGTATTTT.

This clone was seen a single time. This chain joins TRBV6-6 and TRBJ2-1, with D hard to call. The CDR3 extends over 15 amino acids. CDR1 and CDR2 (germline): MNHNY, SVGAGI (reference sequence). V was clipped by 8 bases and J by 0 bases, with 14 bases between them. CDR3 sequence (DNA): TGTGCCAGCGGTCCGACCGTGAGCTCCTACAATGAGCAGTTCTTC. Its translation: CASGPTVSSYNEQFF.

The chain is built from TRBV2 and TRBJ2-5, with a tentative D call TRBD2 (5 bases). The ends were cut back, 2 bases at V and 1 base at J, with 5 bases in the middle. Germline V gene sequence: CDR1 SNHLY, CDR2 FYNNEI. The CDR3 is made up of 13 amino acids. The CDR3: CASSELAQETQYF. The CDR3 DNA reads TGTGCCAGCAGTGAACTAGCCCAAGAGACCCAGTACTTC.

The chain employs TRBV10-3 and TRBJ2-2, with D tentatively TRBD1 (6 bases). Trimming left V 5 bases short and J 0 bases short, with 13 bases between. CDR3 length: 16 amino acids. Germline V gene data show CDR1 as ENHRY and CDR2 as SYGVKD. The CDR3 loop reads CAISNREITNTGELFF. In DNA form, the CDR3 reads TGTGCCATCAGTAACAGGGAGATCACGAACACCGGGGAGCTGTTTTTT.

This clone was seen just once. The J gene is TRBJ2-1, the V gene TRBV6-6; 12 nucleotides align to TRBD1. V lost 2 bases and J lost 9; bases outside the gene matches: 8. The CDR3 length is 16 residues. Germline assignment: CDR1 MNHNY and CDR2 SVGAGI (reference sequence). The CDR3 is CASSYPRDRGRGEQFF. DNA of the CDR3: TGTGCCAGCAGTTACCCACGGGACAGGGGGCGCGGTGAGCAGTTCTTC.

The V call is TRBV18, the J call TRBJ2-3; no clear D gene. The V gene's germline CDR1 is KGHSH and CDR2 LQKENI. The CDR3 has 12 residues. The V end was cut by 3 bases, the J end by 5 bases, with 6 bases between. CDR3 region: CASSPLQDTQYF. CDR3 DNA: TGTGCCAGCTCACCGTTACAAGATACGCAGTATTTT.

The gene calls are TRBV10-2 and TRBJ2-7; 7 nucleotides align to TRBD2. The J segment lost 7 bases and the V segment lost 2 bases, leaving 8 bases of the junction unmatched. From germline, CDR1 is WSHSY and CDR2 SAAADI. This CDR3 is 14 amino acids long. The CDR3 nucleotides are TGCGCCAGCAGTGAGATCCTGCCCGGGGGGGAGCAGTACGTC. Translating gives CASSEILPGGEQYV.

The chain employs TRBV5-8 and TRBJ1-5; no clear D. The CDR3 covers 13 residues. The V gene lost 4 bases and the J gene lost 5 bases, with 10 bases spanning the gap. CDR1 is SGHTS, CDR2 YDEGEE, per germline. As DNA, the CDR3 is TGTGCCAGCAGCGTGGACGGAGATCAGCCCCAGCATTTT. Protein: CASSVDGDQPQHF.

The chain recombines TRBV5-1 with TRBJ2-5; D possibly uses TRBD1 or TRBD2 (5 bases each). Germline V lookup: CDR1 SGHRS, CDR2 YFSETQ. CDR3 size: 14 residues. Trimming shortened V by 5 bases and J by 4 bases, and 15 bases separated the two germline ends. CDR3 sequence: CASRVHGALETQYF. CDR3 DNA sequence: TGCGCCAGCAGGGTACACGGGGCCCTAGAGACCCAGTACTTC.

This clone has just one count. The gene calls are TRBV20-1 and TRBJ1-4, with D possibly being TRBD1 (5 bases). V lost 3 bases to trimming and J lost 0 bases, with 14 bases between them. This CDR3 region has 16 residues. In germline, CDR1 is DFQATT, CDR2 SNEGSKA (reference sequence). CDR3 region: CSASAGGMSTNEKLFF. The CDR3, as DNA: TGCAGTGCTAGTGCGGGGGGAATGTCAACTAATGAAAAACTGTTTTTT.

The rearrangement uses TRBV2 and TRBJ1-4; D is uncertain. Trimming left V 2 bases short and J 4 bases short, with 11 bases between. CDR3 length: 15 residues. Germline V gene data show CDR1 as SNHLY and CDR2 as FYNNEI. This chain's CDR3 is CASSESRAVNEKLFF. The CDR3 DNA is TGTGCCAGCAGTGAATCGCGGGCGGTTAATGAAAAACTGTTTTTT. Using reference TRBV2 and TRBJ1-4 for the parts outside the CDR3, the full variable domain is EPEVTQTPSHQVTQMGQEVILRCVPISNHLYFYWYRQILGQKVEFLVSFYNNEISEKSEIFDDQFSVERPDGSNFTLKIRSTKLEDSAMYFCASSESRAVNEKLFFGSGTQLSVL.

The gene calls are TRBV30 and TRBJ1-6; D is uncertain. CDR1 is GTSNPN, CDR2 SVGIG, per germline (reference sequence). The V and J ends lost 0 bases and 6 bases respectively, with 12 bases between them. This CDR3 region has 15 residues. CDR3: CAWSVGRTPNSPLHF. The CDR3 region has the DNA TGTGCCTGGAGTGTAGGCAGGACCCCTAATTCACCCCTCCACTTT.

This clone was seen only a few times. The J gene is TRBJ1-1, the V gene TRBV7-3; 8 bases match TRBD1. The CDR3 consists of 14 residues. With 4 bases clipped from V and 1 base from J, the junction kept 2 bases outside the gene matches. The germline gives CDR1 SGHTA, CDR2 FQGTGA. The CDR3 DNA follows: TGTGCCAGCAGCTACAGGGGGAGGAACACTGAAGCTTTCTTT. It is translated as CASSYRGRNTEAFF.

This clone was found once. V usage is TRBV25-1 and J usage is TRBJ1-5; D remains unclear. The CDR3 is 13 amino acids. Trimming cost V 5 bases and J 0 bases, with 5 bases left between them. The germline V gene has CDR1 MGHDK and CDR2 SYGVNS. The CDR3 is CASSTNSNQPQHF. Written as DNA, the CDR3 is TGTGCCAGCAGTACCAATAGCAATCAGCCCCAGCATTTT.

V and J are TRBV24-1 and TRBJ2-3, with D perhaps being TRBD1 or TRBD2 (6 bases each). Deletions cut 8 bases from V and 6 bases from J, with 20 bases between. From germline, CDR1 is KGHDR and CDR2 SFDVKD. The CDR3 runs to 15 residues. CDR3 loop: CATNGGMGGPDTQYF. The CDR3 DNA sequence: TGTGCCACCAACGGTGGTATGGGGGGCCCGGATACGCAGTATTTT.

This clone was seen only a few times. CDR3 nucleotide sequence: TGTGCCAGCAGGTCAGGGGATCAGGGCCAGCATTTT. It specifies CASRSGDQGQHF. This chain joins TRBV6-5 and TRBJ1-5; tentative D call: TRBD1 (6 bases). CDR1 and CDR2 (germline): MNHEY, SVGAGI. The CDR3 sequence is 12 residues long. V lost 6 bases and J 12 bases, leaving 15 bases between the germline ends.

The chain couples TRBV24-1 to TRBJ2-5; 8 nucleotides agree with TRBD2. Losses at the gene ends were 1 base for V and 4 bases for J; bases not matched to a gene: 4. Germline assignment: CDR1 KGHDR and CDR2 SFDVKD. The CDR3 contains 15 residues. CDR3 protein: CATSDLGGGLETQYF. CDR3 nucleotide sequence: TGTGCCACCAGTGATTTAGGCGGGGGGTTAGAGACCCAGTACTTC.

Concerning this clone: The junction departs from the called germline gene at one end, perhaps through a read error. This rearrangement joins TRBV7-9 to TRBJ2-3; a weak D match, TRBD2 (9 bases). Per germline, CDR1 SEHNR and CDR2 FQNEAQ (reference sequence). There are 15 residues in the CDR3. The CDR3 DNA reads TGTGCCAGCAGCACACGGACAGGGAAAGGCGGGGGGGCGGATTTT. Amino acids: CASSTRTGKGGGADF.

This clone has only one observation. The CDR3 DNA is TGTGCCAGCAGCCAGGCTGCCCTGGCCCCCGCCGGTGAGCAGTTCTTC. Its protein product is CASSQAALAPAGEQFF. The chain combines TRBV4-2 with TRBJ2-1; no clear D gene. V dropped 3 bases and J dropped 9 bases, with 21 bases sitting between them. The germline V gene encodes CDR1 LGHNA and CDR2 YNFKEQ. CDR3 size: 16 residues.

This clone occurred a few times. The chain links TRBV4-2 to TRBJ1-2; perhaps TRBD1 as D (6 bases). Trimming left V 4 bases short and J 2 bases short, with 14 bases between. This CDR3 region has 15 residues. In germline, CDR1 is LGHNA, CDR2 YNFKEQ. CDR3 amino acids: CASSLDPRGNYGYTF. The CDR3 DNA reads TGTGCCAGCAGCCTAGACCCCAGGGGCAACTATGGCTACACCTTC.